These 30 T cell receptor beta chains were all obtained from the same sample, sequenced in a study of T-cell memory formation after mild COVID-19. In TCRdb, the 5' RACE reads were re-called with MiXCR into one record per CDR3 protein. The repertoire holds approximately 430,000 distinct CDR3 sequences, with around 22% as singletons. The sequenced sample consisted of PBMCs or a T cell subset sorted from them (not recorded which). The receptors derive from an adult woman who had mild COVID-19 (a few samples of this study predate the infection). Cell type and time point are not known.

This clonotype was observed a handful of times. The chain joins TRBV27 to TRBJ2-1; 9 positions agree with TRBD1. From germline, CDR1 is MNHEY and CDR2 SMNVEV (reference sequence). Trimming at V came to 3 bases and at J to 8 bases, leaving 5 bases not matched to a gene. This CDR3 is built from 14 residues. CDR3 in amino acids: CASSFGTGRDEQFF. CDR3 coding DNA: TGTGCCAGCAGTTTCGGGACAGGGCGAGATGAGCAGTTCTTC.

V is TRBV5-1 and J is TRBJ2-1; 8 positions agree with TRBD2. Germline assignment: CDR1 SGHRS and CDR2 YFSETQ. The CDR3 extends over 17 amino acids. Losses at the gene ends were 1 base for V and 0 bases for J; bases not matched to a gene: 6. CDR3 amino acids: CASSLMLLADSYNEQFF. In DNA form, the CDR3 reads TGCGCCAGCAGCTTGATGCTACTAGCGGACTCCTACAATGAGCAGTTCTTC.

This clonotype was recorded a few times. The chain joins TRBV7-9 to TRBJ2-3; 13 bases map to TRBD2. J was trimmed by 4 bases and V by 0 bases; bases with no gene match: 4. The CDR3 runs to 17 residues. Germline-derived CDR1 and CDR2 are SEHNR and FQNEAQ (reference sequence). The CDR3 protein is CASSLATTSGRADTQYF. The CDR3 DNA is TGTGCCAGCAGCTTAGCGACTACTAGCGGGAGGGCAGATACGCAGTATTTT.

V is TRBV9 and J is TRBJ2-6; tentatively, D is TRBD1 (6 bases). V was clipped by 3 bases and J by 4 bases, with 11 bases between them. CDR1 and CDR2 (germline): SGDLS, YYNGEE. The CDR3 extends over 15 amino acids. CDR3 sequence: CASSARGTGANVLTF. The CDR3 coding sequence is TGTGCCAGCAGCGCCAGGGGTACCGGGGCCAACGTCCTGACTTTC.

This clonotype was seen more than once but under ten times. V is TRBV12-3 or TRBV12-4 and J is TRBJ2-2, with 7 bases matching TRBD2. The CDR3 loop spans 16 amino acids. The V and J ends lost 4 bases and 2 bases, in that order; junction bases with no gene match: 7. The CDR3 protein is CASSWGGLGNTGELFF. CDR3 nucleotide sequence: TGTGCCAGCAGTTGGGGGGGATTAGGTAACACCGGGGAGCTGTTTTTT.

The V call is TRBV6-5, the J call TRBJ2-7; D is unresolved. Germline V gene data show CDR1 as MNHEY and CDR2 as SVGAGI. With 3 bases removed from V and 5 bases from J, the gap between germline ends came to 11 bases. This CDR3 region has 13 residues. The CDR3 nucleotides are TGTGCCAGCAGTTATAGGGCATCCGACGAGCAGTACTTC. It codes for CASSYRASDEQYF.

This clonotype was seen only a few times. V is TRBV7-9 and J is TRBJ1-4, with D tentatively TRBD1 (6 bases). In germline, CDR1 is SEHNR, CDR2 FQNEAQ (reference sequence). CDR3 length: 16 residues. V shed 0 bases and J shed 3 bases, with 11 bases lying between them. The CDR3 reads CASSLAGGGSNEKLFF. The CDR3 nucleotides read TGTGCCAGCAGCTTAGCCGGGGGCGGATCTAATGAAAAACTGTTTTTT.

V and J are TRBV24-1 and TRBJ1-2, with a possible D match to TRBD1 (5 bases). The CDR3 is made up of 12 amino acids. Germline loops: CDR1 KGHDR, CDR2 SFDVKD. Deletions cut 7 bases from V and 6 bases from J, with 11 bases between. The CDR3 nucleotides are TGTGCCACCAGCGGAGAGGGGCATGGCTACACCTTC. It codes for CATSGEGHGYTF.

V and J are TRBV12-3 or TRBV12-4 and TRBJ2-5, with TRBD1 matching 9 bases. The CDR3 runs 14 residues. V dropped 2 bases and J dropped 5; count of bases not matched to a gene: 3. The CDR3 DNA reads TGTGCCAGCAGTTTAACAGGGGGCGTCGAGACCCAGTACTTC. Encoded protein: CASSLTGGVETQYF.

This clonotype was counted a few times. J is TRBJ2-1 and V is TRBV9; D not certain. Germline CDR1 and CDR2: SGDLS and YYNGEE. The CDR3 runs to 15 residues. V was shortened by 4 bases and J by 4 bases, with 15 bases between the two germline ends. The CDR3 region is CASSPKAGTYNEQFF. The CDR3 DNA reads as TGTGCCAGCAGCCCAAAGGCAGGAACTTACAATGAGCAGTTCTTC. The complete variable domain, with remaining parts taken from reference TRBV9 and TRBJ2-1, reads DSGVTQTPKHLITATGQRVTLRCSPRSGDLSVYWYQQSLDQGLQFLIQYYNGEERAKGNILERFSAQQFPDLHSELNLSSLELGDSALYFCASSPKAGTYNEQFFGPGTRLTVL.

The J gene is TRBJ2-7, the V gene TRBV10-3, with D perhaps matching TRBD2 (6 bases). Per germline, CDR1 ENHRY and CDR2 SYGVKD. The CDR3 spans 12 residues. Between the trimmed V and J ends, which lost 6 bases and 6 bases, there was a span of 12 bases. CDR3 DNA: TGTGCCATCAGGGAGGGATTTCGCGAGCAGTACTTC. Translated: CAIREGFREQYF.

This rearrangement joins TRBV7-9 to TRBJ1-2; tentatively, D is TRBD1 (6 bases). Trimming took off 4 bases at V and 4 bases at J, with 19 bases between the two ends. The CDR3 loop spans 16 amino acids. Germline loops: CDR1 SEHNR, CDR2 FQNEAQ (reference sequence). The CDR3 sequence: CASSSSGQGPIYGYTF. The CDR3 DNA reads TGTGCCAGCAGCTCTAGTGGGCAGGGGCCGATCTATGGCTACACCTTC.

This clonotype was counted a few times. This rearrangement joins TRBV12-3 or TRBV12-4 to TRBJ2-3, with 9 bases matching TRBD1. This CDR3 has 14 residues. Germline trimming cut 6 bases from V and 1 base from J; bases unmatched to any gene: 2. The CDR3 region is CASSWTGGTDTQYF. CDR3 DNA sequence: TGTGCCAGCAGCTGGACAGGGGGCACAGATACGCAGTATTTT.

This clonotype was counted a few times. V gene TRBV11-2 combines with J gene TRBJ2-3, with D tentatively TRBD2 (6 bases). This CDR3 region has 16 residues. The V end was cut by 5 bases, the J end by 1 base, with 16 bases between. The germline gives CDR1 SGHAT, CDR2 FQNNGV. In DNA form, the CDR3 reads TGTGCCAGCAGCGCCAGGTCGTGGGGGGGCACAGATACGCAGTATTTT. As protein: CASSARSWGGTDTQYF.

This chain connects TRBV20-1 to TRBJ1-2; no definite D call. Trimming pared 7 bases from V and 7 bases from J, leaving 13 bases between. The CDR3 runs 11 residues. Looked up from germline, CDR1 is DFQATT and CDR2 is SNEGSKA (reference sequence). The CDR3 is CSGHPNPGYTF. The CDR3 bases are TGCAGTGGTCACCCAAACCCTGGCTACACCTTC.

The chain links TRBV7-6 to TRBJ1-1, with D perhaps TRBD1 (5 bases). This CDR3 region has 19 residues. Trimming removed 3 bases from V and 3 bases from J, with 26 bases in between. CDR1 is SGHVS and CDR2 is FNYEAQ in the germline V gene. CDR3 DNA: TGTGCCAGCAGCTTTATTCCGGAAGGGAAGGTGGGGGTAGACACTGAAGCTTTCTTT. It codes for CASSFIPEGKVGVDTEAFF.

The V and J genes are TRBV11-2 and TRBJ2-1, with 9 bases aligning to TRBD2. This CDR3 has 18 amino acids. CDR1 is SGHAT and CDR2 is FQNNGV in the germline V gene. The V and J ends lost 0 bases and 0 bases, in that order; junction bases with no gene match: 6. The chain's CDR3 is CASSLDGHSGSSYNEQFF. CDR3 DNA sequence: TGTGCCAGCAGCTTAGACGGACATAGCGGGAGCTCCTACAATGAGCAGTTCTTC.

The genes are TRBV7-8 and TRBJ2-5, with D perhaps TRBD1 or TRBD2 (5 bases each). The CDR3 consists of 13 residues. V was pared by 3 bases and J by 11 bases, with 16 bases between. The V gene's germline CDR1 is SGHVS and CDR2 FQNEAQ. The CDR3: CASSFEGRGLQYF. For the CDR3, the DNA is TGTGCCAGCAGCTTTGAGGGGAGAGGACTGCAGTACTTC. The whole variable domain, remainder taken from reference TRBV7-8 and TRBJ2-5, is GAGVSQSPRYKVAKRGQDVALRCDPISGHVSLFWYQQALGQGPEFLTYFQNEAQLDKSGLPSDRFFAERPEGSVSTLKIQRTQQEDSAVYLCASSFEGRGLQYFGPGTRLLVL.

This chain links TRBV18 with TRBJ1-2; TRBD1 might be the D (5 bases). CDR1 and CDR2 (germline): KGHSH, LQKENI. V gave up 3 bases and J gave up 5 bases, with 22 bases separating them. This CDR3 region has 17 residues. For the CDR3, the DNA is TGTGCCAGCTCACCGCCACCCGCTGATGGCAGGGTATATGGCTACACCTTC. It is translated as CASSPPPADGRVYGYTF.

V is TRBV2 and J is TRBJ2-7; TRBD2 might be the D (6 bases). The CDR3 covers 16 residues. Germline V lookup: CDR1 SNHLY, CDR2 FYNNEI. With 5 bases removed from V and 1 base from J, the gap between germline ends came to 18 bases. The CDR3 loop is CASSRGRGRLSYEQYF. The DNA for the CDR3 is TGTGCCAGCAGTCGTGGGCGGGGACGTCTGTCCTACGAGCAGTACTTC.

The CDR3: CASSNRATILTDTQYF. The CDR3 DNA reads TGTGCCAGCAGCAATAGGGCGACTATCCTCACAGATACGCAGTATTTT. This chain uses TRBV3-1 with TRBJ2-3; the D gene is possibly TRBD2 (5 bases). The CDR3 extends over 16 amino acids. Germline assignment: CDR1 LGHDT and CDR2 YNNKEL (reference sequence). Trimming removed 5 bases from V and 2 bases from J, with 17 bases in between.

As to this clonotype: The junction differs from germline at one of its ends, possibly a read error. The chain couples TRBV4-1 to TRBJ2-3; TRBD2 agrees at 10 bases. CDR3 length equals 15 residues. Germline V gives CDR1 MGHRA, CDR2 YSYEKL. CDR3 coding DNA: TGCGCCAGCCGCCATCCGAGCGGGGGGGCAGATACGCAGTATTTT. Protein product: CASRHPSGGADTQYF.

The V call is TRBV24-1, the J call TRBJ1-1; D gene uncertain. The CDR3 is made up of 14 amino acids. Germline CDR1 and CDR2: KGHDR and SFDVKD. V lost 5 bases, J lost 1 base, and 10 bases lay in between. The CDR3 DNA follows: TGTGCCACCAGTGGGACCACTTCGAACACTGAAGCTTTCTTT. This codes for CATSGTTSNTEAFF.

This clonotype was seen only a few times. The rearrangement uses TRBV29-1 and TRBJ2-1, with TRBD2 matching over 10 bases. CDR3 length equals 13 residues. The ends lost 3 bases at V and 5 bases at J; junction bases unmatched: 1. In germline, CDR1 is SQVTM, CDR2 ANQGSEA. In DNA form, the CDR3 reads TGCAGCGTTGATCTAGCGGGGGACAATGAGCAGTTCTTC. Translation gives CSVDLAGDNEQFF.

The chain has TRBV19 and TRBJ1-5; D might be TRBD1 (5 bases). There are 13 residues in the CDR3. Germline-derived CDR1 and CDR2 are LNHDA and SQIVND (reference sequence). Between the trimmed V and J ends, which lost 10 bases and 0 bases, there was a span of 10 bases. Here the CDR3 reads CATRGYSNQPQHF. The DNA for the CDR3 is TGTGCCACTCGGGGGTATAGCAATCAGCCCCAGCATTTT.

This clonotype was detected a few times. The rearrangement joins TRBV4-1 to TRBJ2-7; TRBD2 is a possible D gene (6 bases). The CDR3 is 15 residues long. CDR1 is MGHRA and CDR2 is YSYEKL in the germline V gene. V was cut by 4 bases and J by 3 bases, with 16 bases left in between. The CDR3, as DNA: TGCGCCAGCAGCCGGACCGGGGACTCCTTCTACGAGCAGTACTTC. Protein: CASSRTGDSFYEQYF.

The chain employs TRBV9 and TRBJ2-7, with 8 bases matching TRBD1. V trimming: 4 bases; J trimming: 4 bases; junction bases outside the gene matches: 13. The CDR3 is made up of 16 amino acids. Looked up from germline, CDR1 is SGDLS and CDR2 is YYNGEE. The CDR3 DNA reads TGTGCCAGCAGCCCGTCGGTGGGGCAGGGGGCTTACGAGCAGTACTTC. It translates to CASSPSVGQGAYEQYF.

This clonotype has just a few counts. The chain combines TRBV4-1 with TRBJ2-3; D is undetermined. The V gene lost 1 base and the J gene lost 2 bases, with 10 bases spanning the gap. In germline, CDR1 is MGHRA, CDR2 YSYEKL. The CDR3 loop spans 15 amino acids. The CDR3 sequence: CASSQGWQDTDTQYF. CDR3 DNA sequence: TGCGCCAGCAGCCAAGGGTGGCAGGACACAGATACGCAGTATTTT.

The V call is TRBV20-1, the J call TRBJ1-1; D is undetermined. Between the trimmed V and J ends, which lost 2 bases and 3 bases, there was a span of 10 bases. CDR1 is DFQATT, CDR2 SNEGSKA, per germline (reference sequence). The CDR3 extends over 13 amino acids. CDR3 residues: CSARSLWDTEAFF. CDR3 DNA sequence: TGCAGTGCTAGAAGTCTATGGGACACTGAAGCTTTCTTT.

This clonotype was detected only a few times. The chain combines TRBV27 with TRBJ1-4; tentative D call: TRBD1 (6 bases). Trimming pared 2 bases from V and 8 bases from J, leaving 15 bases between. CDR1 is MNHEY and CDR2 is SMNVEV in the germline V gene (reference sequence). The CDR3 is 15 amino acids. The CDR3 loop is CASSLGSRGEEKLFF. CDR3 DNA sequence: TGTGCCAGCAGTTTAGGGTCCAGGGGTGAGGAAAAACTGTTTTTT.